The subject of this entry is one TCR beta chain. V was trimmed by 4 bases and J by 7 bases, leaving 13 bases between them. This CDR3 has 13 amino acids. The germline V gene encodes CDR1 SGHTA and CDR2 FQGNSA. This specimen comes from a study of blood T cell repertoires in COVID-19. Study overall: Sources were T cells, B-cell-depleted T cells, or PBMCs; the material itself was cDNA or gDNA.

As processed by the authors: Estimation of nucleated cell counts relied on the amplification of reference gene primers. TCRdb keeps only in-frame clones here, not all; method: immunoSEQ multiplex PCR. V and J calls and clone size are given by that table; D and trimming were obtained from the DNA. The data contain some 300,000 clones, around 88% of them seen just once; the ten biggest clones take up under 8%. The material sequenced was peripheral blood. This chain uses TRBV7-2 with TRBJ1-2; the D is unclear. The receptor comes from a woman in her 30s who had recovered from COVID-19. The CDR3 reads CASSSERVGGYTF. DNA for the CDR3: TGTGCCAGCAGCTCCGAGAGGGTCGGTGGCTACACCTTC.